Listed here are 21 T cell receptor beta chains from one sample, sequenced in a study of identifying expanded T cells in peripheral blood. The method was immunoSEQ multiplex PCR; TCRdb's version includes in-frame clones alone and lacks a portion of them. The sample comprises approximately 59,000 clones, approximately 89% of which are singletons, and 3.5% to 4.5% rests with the top ten. The sample consisted of blood. The receptors come from a person aged 18 to 75 in good health.

The genes are TRBV9 and TRBJ1-1; the D gene is possibly TRBD1 (5 bases). The CDR3 length is 13 residues. The V end was cut by 4 bases, the J end by 3 bases, with 10 bases between. Germline CDR1 is SGDLS and CDR2 is YYNGEE. CDR3 sequence (DNA): TGTGCCAGCAGCCCCGGGGGAGACACTGAAGCTTTCTTT. It codes for CASSPGGDTEAFF.

This clone was counted a few times. The V and J genes are TRBV14 and TRBJ2-1; 9 positions agree with TRBD1. Germline-derived CDR1 and CDR2 are SGHDN and FVKESK. The V and J ends lost 6 bases and 6 bases, in that order; junction bases with no gene match: 9. This CDR3 has 15 residues. The CDR3: CASRAGQGVLNEQFF. DNA for the CDR3: TGTGCCAGCAGGGCGGGACAGGGTGTTCTCAATGAGCAGTTCTTC.

The count of this clone is one. The rearrangement links TRBV2 to TRBJ2-2; unclear D gene. Trimming removed 5 bases at V and 9 bases at J, with 13 bases between. The CDR3 totals 13 residues. Per the germline V gene, CDR1 is SNHLY and CDR2 is FYNNEI. CDR3 in amino acids: CASSLRVGRELFF. CDR3 DNA sequence: TGTGCCAGCAGTCTCCGCGTAGGAAGGGAGCTGTTTTTT.

V is TRBV18 and J is TRBJ2-3; D perhaps matches TRBD1 (5 bases). CDR3 length equals 13 residues. V shed 6 bases and J shed 3 bases, with 10 bases lying between them. The germline V gene has CDR1 KGHSH and CDR2 LQKENI. The CDR3 DNA reads TGTGCCAGCTCGACAGACACAACAGATACGCAGTATTTT. Protein product: CASSTDTTDTQYF.

The chain is built from TRBV19 and TRBJ2-3; 10 bases are a match to TRBD1. CDR1 is LNHDA, CDR2 SQIVND, per germline (reference sequence). This CDR3 has 14 residues. V lost 8 bases and J lost 3; bases outside the gene matches: 5. The CDR3 here is CASARDRGTDTQYF. In DNA, the CDR3 is TGTGCCAGTGCCCGGGACAGGGGAACAGATACGCAGTATTTT.

The rearrangement links TRBV7-9 to TRBJ2-5; D is uncertain. This CDR3 is built from 13 residues. CDR1 is SEHNR, CDR2 FQNEAQ, per germline (reference sequence). Trimming shortened V by 5 bases and J by 4 bases, and 11 bases separated the two germline ends. The CDR3 here is CASSLNVGETQYF. The CDR3 DNA sequence: TGTGCCAGCAGCCTAAACGTGGGAGAGACCCAGTACTTC.

This clone was recorded a few times. V and J are TRBV7-9 and TRBJ2-2; D remains ambiguous. The V gene's germline CDR1 is SEHNR and CDR2 FQNEAQ (reference sequence). V was pared by 0 bases and J by 0 bases, with 2 bases between. This CDR3 is 14 amino acids long. This CDR3 is CASSLAANTGELFF. CDR3 nucleotides: TGTGCCAGCAGCTTAGCCGCGAACACCGGGGAGCTGTTTTTT.

This chain connects TRBV5-5 to TRBJ1-6, with 9 positions matching TRBD1. CDR1 SGHKS and CDR2 YYEKEE come from the germline V gene (reference sequence). Unmatched junction bases numbered 2, after V lost 1 base and J lost 6 bases. The CDR3 totals 15 residues. CDR3 DNA: TGTGCCAGCAGCTTGTCGACAGGGGGTAATTCACCCCTCCACTTT. As protein: CASSLSTGGNSPLHF.

The gene calls are TRBV7-2 and TRBJ1-1, with a weak D call TRBD1 (6 bases). This CDR3 has 14 residues. Trimming cost V 7 bases and J 0 bases, with 12 bases left between them. Germline-derived CDR1 and CDR2 are SGHTA and FQGNSA. CDR3 in amino acids: CASTLGGMNTEAFF. The CDR3 DNA follows: TGTGCCAGCACCCTAGGGGGGATGAACACTGAAGCTTTCTTT.

This chain joins TRBV19 and TRBJ2-3; D gene uncertain. V was shortened by 5 bases and J by 2 bases, with 8 bases between the two germline ends. The germline V gene has CDR1 LNHDA and CDR2 SQIVND (reference sequence). There are 13 residues in the CDR3. The CDR3 region is CASSPRNTDTQYF. The CDR3 region has the DNA TGTGCCAGTAGTCCTAGGAACACAGATACGCAGTATTTT.

V and J are TRBV6-5 and TRBJ2-2; D is perhaps TRBD1 (5 bases). Germline V gene data show CDR1 as MNHEY and CDR2 as SVGAGI. The length of the CDR3 is 15 residues. Trimming took off 6 bases at V and 0 bases at J, with 11 bases between the two ends. DNA for the CDR3: TGTGCCAGCAGGTCGACAGCCCCGAACACCGGGGAGCTGTTTTTT. It is translated as CASRSTAPNTGELFF.

V gene TRBV14 combines with J gene TRBJ1-2; unclear D gene. This CDR3 contains 14 residues. V lost 1 base, J lost 5 bases, and 11 bases lay in between. CDR1 is SGHDN, CDR2 FVKESK, per germline. CDR3 amino acids: CASSQAGRRYGYTF. The CDR3 DNA follows: TGTGCCAGCAGCCAAGCTGGCAGGAGGTATGGCTACACCTTC.

V gene TRBV5-6 combines with J gene TRBJ2-5; 7 nucleotides agree with TRBD1. V lost 6 bases and J lost 3; bases outside the gene matches: 11. CDR3 length: 15 amino acids. Germline assignment: CDR1 SGHDT and CDR2 YYEEEE. CDR3 residues: CASTAPTGKKETQYF. The CDR3 coding sequence is TGTGCCAGCACTGCTCCGACAGGGAAGAAAGAGACCCAGTACTTC.

This rearrangement joins TRBV29-1 to TRBJ1-1; D call uncertain. This CDR3 has 11 residues. From germline, CDR1 is SQVTM and CDR2 ANQGSEA. V was clipped by 7 bases and J by 6 bases, with 12 bases between them. CDR3 bases: TGCAGCGCCCGATTTAACGCTGAAGCTTTCTTT. Translated, it gives CSARFNAEAFF.

The chain combines TRBV15 with TRBJ1-1, with D unclear. The V gene lost 1 base and the J gene lost 2 bases, with 5 bases spanning the gap. This CDR3 has 13 amino acids. Germline V lookup: CDR1 LNHNV, CDR2 YYDKDF (reference sequence). In DNA, the CDR3 is TGTGCCACCAGCAGAGTACCAAACACTGAAGCTTTCTTT. This encodes CATSRVPNTEAFF.

In its sample, this clone was seen once. The chain combines TRBV23-1 with TRBJ1-4; 7 positions agree with TRBD1. TRBV23-1 is classed as an ORF, of uncertain function. The CDR3 loop spans 17 amino acids. With V trimmed by 4 bases and J by 2 bases, 10 bases remained unmatched. The CDR3 protein is CASSREEQGLTNEKLFF. The CDR3 DNA sequence: TGCGCCAGCAGTCGGGAAGAACAGGGGTTGACTAATGAAAAACTGTTTTTT.

The chain combines TRBV7-8 with TRBJ1-1; the D is unclear. The V gene lost 0 bases and the J gene lost 6 bases, with 11 bases spanning the gap. The germline gives CDR1 SGHVS, CDR2 FQNEAQ. The CDR3 totals 14 residues. The CDR3 DNA reads TGTGCCAGCAGCTTAGCCCCGGCCCGGGCTGAAGCTTTCTTT. Translated: CASSLAPARAEAFF.

The rearrangement uses TRBV30 and TRBJ1-2; D might be TRBD1 (5 bases). CDR3 length: 13 residues. The germline gives CDR1 GTSNPN, CDR2 SVGIG (reference sequence). V gave up 0 bases and J gave up 3 bases, with 8 bases separating them. Here the CDR3 reads CAWSVQEDYGYTF. The CDR3 DNA reads as TGTGCCTGGAGTGTACAGGAAGACTATGGCTACACCTTC.

The gene calls are TRBV4-2 and TRBJ1-4; D is possibly TRBD1 (5 bases). The germline V and J ends were trimmed by 1 base and 0 bases, with 15 bases remaining between them. The CDR3 sequence is 18 residues long. CDR1 LGHNA and CDR2 YNFKEQ come from the germline V gene. This CDR3 is CASSQASQGTATNEKLFF. In nucleotides, the CDR3 is TGTGCCAGCAGCCAAGCTTCTCAAGGGACGGCAACTAATGAAAAACTGTTTTTT.

On this clone: This CDR3 is also generated by other DNA sequences in the sample. The chain has TRBV5-1 and TRBJ1-6; D unresolved. The CDR3 spans 15 residues. Trimming removed 1 base at V and 10 bases at J, with 15 bases between. CDR1 and CDR2 from the germline V gene are SGHRS and YFSETQ. CDR3 region: CASSLSSAGKSPLHF. The DNA of the CDR3 is TGCGCCAGCAGCTTGAGTTCCGCGGGGAAGTCACCCCTCCACTTT.

This chain joins TRBV29-1 and TRBJ1-5, with a tentative D call TRBD1 (5 bases). Germline CDR1 and CDR2: SQVTM and ANQGSEA. V was trimmed by 5 bases and J by 5 bases, leaving 13 bases between them. The CDR3 is made up of 13 amino acids. In DNA form, the CDR3 reads TGCAGCGTTCGCCAGGGAAGGGATCAGCCCCAGCATTTT. As protein: CSVRQGRDQPQHF. Full variable domain (remainder filled in from reference TRBV29-1 and TRBJ1-5): SAVISQKPSRDICQRGTSLTIQCQVDSQVTMMFWYRQQPGQSLTLIATANQGSEATYESGFVIDKFPISRPNLTFSTLTVSNMSPEDSSIYLCSVRQGRDQPQHFGDGTRLSIL.